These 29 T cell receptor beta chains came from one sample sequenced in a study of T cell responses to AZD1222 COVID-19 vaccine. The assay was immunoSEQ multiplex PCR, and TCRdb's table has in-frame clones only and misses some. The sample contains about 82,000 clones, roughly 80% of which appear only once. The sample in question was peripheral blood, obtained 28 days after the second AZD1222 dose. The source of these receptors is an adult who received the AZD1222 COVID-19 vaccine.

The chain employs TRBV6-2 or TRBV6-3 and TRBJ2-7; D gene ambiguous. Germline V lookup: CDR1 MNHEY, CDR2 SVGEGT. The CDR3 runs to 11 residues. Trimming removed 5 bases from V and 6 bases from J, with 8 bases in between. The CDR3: CASSDPGEQYF. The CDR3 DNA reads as TGTGCCAGCAGTGATCCCGGCGAGCAGTACTTC.

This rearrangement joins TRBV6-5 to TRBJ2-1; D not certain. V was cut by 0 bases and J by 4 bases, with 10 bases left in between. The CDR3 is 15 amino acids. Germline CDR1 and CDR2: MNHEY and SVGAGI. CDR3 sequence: CASSYSPVGYNEQFF. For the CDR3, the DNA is TGTGCCAGCAGTTACTCCCCGGTGGGGTACAATGAGCAGTTCTTC.

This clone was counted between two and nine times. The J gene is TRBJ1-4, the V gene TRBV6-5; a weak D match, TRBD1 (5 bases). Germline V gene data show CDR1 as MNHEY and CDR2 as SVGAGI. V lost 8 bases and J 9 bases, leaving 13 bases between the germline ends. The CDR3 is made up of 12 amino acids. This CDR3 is CASRGSGQKLFF. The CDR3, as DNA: TGTGCCAGCCGGGGGTCTGGTCAAAAACTGTTTTTT.

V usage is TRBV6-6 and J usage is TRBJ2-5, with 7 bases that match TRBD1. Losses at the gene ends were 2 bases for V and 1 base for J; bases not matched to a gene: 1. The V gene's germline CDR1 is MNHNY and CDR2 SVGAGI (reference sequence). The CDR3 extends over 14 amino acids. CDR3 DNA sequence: TGTGCCAGCAGTTACGCAGGGGGCCAAGAGACCCAGTACTTC. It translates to CASSYAGGQETQYF.

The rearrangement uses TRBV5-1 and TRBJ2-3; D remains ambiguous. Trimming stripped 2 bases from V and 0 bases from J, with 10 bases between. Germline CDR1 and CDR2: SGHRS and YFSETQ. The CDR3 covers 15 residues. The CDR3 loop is CASSFLGSSTDTQYF. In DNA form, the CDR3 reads TGCGCCAGCAGCTTCTTAGGCTCTAGCACAGATACGCAGTATTTT.

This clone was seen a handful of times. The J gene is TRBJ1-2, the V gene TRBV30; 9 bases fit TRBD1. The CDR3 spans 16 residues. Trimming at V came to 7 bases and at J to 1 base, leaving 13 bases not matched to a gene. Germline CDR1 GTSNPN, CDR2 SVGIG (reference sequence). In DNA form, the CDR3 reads TGTGCCTCTGACAAGGGACAGGGTGAAGTTAACTATGGCTACACCTTC. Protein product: CASDKGQGEVNYGYTF.

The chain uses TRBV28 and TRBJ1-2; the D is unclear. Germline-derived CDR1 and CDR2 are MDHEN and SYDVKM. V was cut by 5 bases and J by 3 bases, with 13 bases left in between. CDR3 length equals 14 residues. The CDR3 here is CASSPRRSHYGYTF. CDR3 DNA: TGTGCCAGCAGTCCCCGACGGTCTCACTATGGCTACACCTTC.

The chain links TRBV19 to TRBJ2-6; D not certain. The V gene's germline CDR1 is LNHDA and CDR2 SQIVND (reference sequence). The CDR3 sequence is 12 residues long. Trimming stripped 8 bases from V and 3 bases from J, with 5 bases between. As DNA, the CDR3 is TGTGCCAGTTTGAGTGGGGCCAACGTCCTGACTTTC. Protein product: CASLSGANVLTF.

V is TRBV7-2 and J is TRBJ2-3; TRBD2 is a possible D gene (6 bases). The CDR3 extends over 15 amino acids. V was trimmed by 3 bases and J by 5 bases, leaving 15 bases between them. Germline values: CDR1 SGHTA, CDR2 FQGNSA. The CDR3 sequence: CASSFTFTGGDTQYF. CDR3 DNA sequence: TGTGCCAGCAGCTTCACTTTTACCGGGGGAGATACGCAGTATTTT.

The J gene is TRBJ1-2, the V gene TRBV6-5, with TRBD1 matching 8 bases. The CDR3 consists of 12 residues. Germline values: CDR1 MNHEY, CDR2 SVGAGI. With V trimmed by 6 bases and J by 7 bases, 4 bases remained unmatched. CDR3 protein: CASSPGGGGYTF. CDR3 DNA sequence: TGTGCCAGCAGCCCAGGGGGCGGTGGCTACACCTTC.

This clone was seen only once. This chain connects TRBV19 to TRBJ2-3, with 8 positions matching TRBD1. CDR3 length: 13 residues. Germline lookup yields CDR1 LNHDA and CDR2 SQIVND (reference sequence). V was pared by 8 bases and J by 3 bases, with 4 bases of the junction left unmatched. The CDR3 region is CASRTGQTDTQYF. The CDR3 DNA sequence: TGTGCCAGTCGGACAGGGCAGACAGATACGCAGTATTTT.

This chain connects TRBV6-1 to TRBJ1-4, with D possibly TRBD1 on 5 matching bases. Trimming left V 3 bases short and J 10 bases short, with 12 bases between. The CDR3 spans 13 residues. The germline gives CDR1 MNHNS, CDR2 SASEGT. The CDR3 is CASSDREFRKLFF. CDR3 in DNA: TGTGCCAGCAGTGACAGGGAATTCAGAAAACTGTTTTTT.

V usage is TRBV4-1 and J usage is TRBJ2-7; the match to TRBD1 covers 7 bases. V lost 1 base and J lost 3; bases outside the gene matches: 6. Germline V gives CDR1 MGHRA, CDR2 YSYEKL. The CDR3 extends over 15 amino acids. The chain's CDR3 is CASSQVTGKRYEQYF. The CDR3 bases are TGCGCCAGCAGCCAAGTGACAGGGAAACGCTACGAGCAGTACTTC.

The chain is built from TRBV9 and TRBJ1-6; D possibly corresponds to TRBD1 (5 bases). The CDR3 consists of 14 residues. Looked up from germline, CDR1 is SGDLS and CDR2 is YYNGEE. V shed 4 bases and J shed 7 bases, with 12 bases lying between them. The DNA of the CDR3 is TGTGCCAGCAGCTATAGGGACGGAAATTCACCCCTCCACTTT. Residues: CASSYRDGNSPLHF.

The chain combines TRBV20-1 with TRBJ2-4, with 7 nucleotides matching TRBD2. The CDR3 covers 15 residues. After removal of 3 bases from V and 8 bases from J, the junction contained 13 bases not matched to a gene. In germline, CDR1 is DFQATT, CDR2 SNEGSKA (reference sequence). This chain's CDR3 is CSASISLGGWDIQYF. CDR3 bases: TGCAGTGCTAGTATCAGTCTGGGGGGGTGGGACATTCAGTACTTC.

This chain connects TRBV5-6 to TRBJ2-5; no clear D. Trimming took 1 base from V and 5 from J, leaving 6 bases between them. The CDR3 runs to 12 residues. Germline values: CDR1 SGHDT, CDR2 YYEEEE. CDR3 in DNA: TGTGCCAGCAGCTTGTTTTTTGAGACCCAGTACTTC. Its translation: CASSLFFETQYF.

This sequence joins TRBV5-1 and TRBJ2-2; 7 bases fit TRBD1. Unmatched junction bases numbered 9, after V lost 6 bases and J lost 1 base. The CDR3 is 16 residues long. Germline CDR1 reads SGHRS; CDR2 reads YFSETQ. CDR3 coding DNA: TGCGCCAGCATCCTCGACAGGGTGGAGAACACCGGGGAGCTGTTTTTT. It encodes CASILDRVENTGELFF.

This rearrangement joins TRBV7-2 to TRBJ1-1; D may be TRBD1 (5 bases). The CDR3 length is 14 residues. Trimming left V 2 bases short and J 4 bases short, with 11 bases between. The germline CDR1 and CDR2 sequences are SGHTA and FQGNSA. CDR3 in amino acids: CASSLSRDPTEAFF. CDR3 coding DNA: TGTGCCAGCAGCTTATCCCGGGACCCCACTGAAGCTTTCTTT.

The CDR3 DNA reads as TGTGCCTGGAGTGGTCCCGGGACTAGTGGAGAGACCCAGTACTTC. Encoded protein: CAWSGPGTSGETQYF. The genes are TRBV30 and TRBJ2-5; 8 bases line up with TRBD2. CDR3 length: 15 residues. Trimming removed 1 base from V and 4 bases from J; junction bases left unmatched: 8. Germline CDR1 GTSNPN, CDR2 SVGIG (reference sequence).

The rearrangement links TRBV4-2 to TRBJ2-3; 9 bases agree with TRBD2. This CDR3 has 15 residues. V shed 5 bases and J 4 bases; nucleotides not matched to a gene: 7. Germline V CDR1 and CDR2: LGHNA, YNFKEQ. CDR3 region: CASSEISGSPDTQYF. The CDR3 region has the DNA TGTGCCAGCAGCGAAATTAGCGGGAGCCCAGATACGCAGTATTTT.

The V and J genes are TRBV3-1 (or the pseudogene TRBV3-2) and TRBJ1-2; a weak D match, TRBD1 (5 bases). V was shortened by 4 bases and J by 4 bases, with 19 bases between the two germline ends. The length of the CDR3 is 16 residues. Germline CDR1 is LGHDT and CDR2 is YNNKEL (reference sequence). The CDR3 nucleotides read TGTGCCAGCAGCCCCCAAGACAGCACGGGAATCTATGGCTACACCTTC. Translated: CASSPQDSTGIYGYTF.

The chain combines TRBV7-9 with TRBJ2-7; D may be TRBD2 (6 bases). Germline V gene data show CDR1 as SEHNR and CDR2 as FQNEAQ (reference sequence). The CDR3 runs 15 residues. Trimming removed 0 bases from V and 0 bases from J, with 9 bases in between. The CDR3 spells CASSLASGASYEQYF. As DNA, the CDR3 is TGTGCCAGCAGCTTAGCTAGCGGAGCCTCCTACGAGCAGTACTTC. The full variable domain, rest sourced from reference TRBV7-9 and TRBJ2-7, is DTGVSQNPRHKITKRGQNVTFRCDPISEHNRLYWYRQTLGQGPEFLTYFQNEAQLEKSRLLSDRFSAERPKGSFSTLEIQRTEQGDSAMYLCASSLASGASYEQYFGPGTRLTVT.

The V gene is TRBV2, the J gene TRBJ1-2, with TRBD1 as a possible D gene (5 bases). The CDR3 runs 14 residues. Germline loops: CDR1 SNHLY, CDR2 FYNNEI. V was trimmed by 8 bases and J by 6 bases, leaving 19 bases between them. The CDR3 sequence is CASALGVRSHGYTF. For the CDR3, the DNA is TGTGCCAGCGCCTTGGGGGTTCGGAGCCATGGCTACACCTTC.

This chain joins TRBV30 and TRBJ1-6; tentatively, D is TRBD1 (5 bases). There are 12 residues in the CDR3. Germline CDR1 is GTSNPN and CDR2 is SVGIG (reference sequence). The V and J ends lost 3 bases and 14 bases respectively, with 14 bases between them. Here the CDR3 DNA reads TGTGCCTGGAGGGGGGATTTCGAGTCCCTCCACTTT. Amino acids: CAWRGDFESLHF. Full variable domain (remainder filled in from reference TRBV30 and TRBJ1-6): SQTIHQWPATLVQPVGSPLSLECTVEGTSNPNLYWYRQAAGRGLQLLFYSVGIGQISSEVPQNLSASRPQDRQFILSSKKLLLSDSGFYLCAWRGDFESLHFGNGTRLTVT.

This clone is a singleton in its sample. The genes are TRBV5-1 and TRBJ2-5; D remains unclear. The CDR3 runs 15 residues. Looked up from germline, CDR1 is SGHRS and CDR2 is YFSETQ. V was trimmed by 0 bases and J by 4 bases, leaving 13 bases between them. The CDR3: CASSLAVGNRETQYF. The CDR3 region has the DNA TGCGCCAGCAGCTTGGCCGTAGGGAATCGAGAGACCCAGTACTTC.

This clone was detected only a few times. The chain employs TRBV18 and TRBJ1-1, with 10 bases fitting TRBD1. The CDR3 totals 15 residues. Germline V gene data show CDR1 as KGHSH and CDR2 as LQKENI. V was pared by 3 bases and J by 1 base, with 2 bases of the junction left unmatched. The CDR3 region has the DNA TGTGCCAGCTCACCGACAGGGGGCGCGAACACTGAAGCTTTCTTT. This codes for CASSPTGGANTEAFF.

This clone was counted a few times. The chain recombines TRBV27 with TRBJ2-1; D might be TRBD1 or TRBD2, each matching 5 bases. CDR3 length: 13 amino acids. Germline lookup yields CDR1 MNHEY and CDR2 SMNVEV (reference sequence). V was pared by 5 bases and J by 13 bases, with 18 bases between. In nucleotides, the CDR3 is TGTGCCAGCAGTGATTGGGGGTATGTGGAACAGTTCTTC. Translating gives CASSDWGYVEQFF.

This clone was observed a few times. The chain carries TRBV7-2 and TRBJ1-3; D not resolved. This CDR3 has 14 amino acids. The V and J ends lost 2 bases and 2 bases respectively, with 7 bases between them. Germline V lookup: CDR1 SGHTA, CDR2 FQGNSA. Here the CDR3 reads CASSLRVTGNTIYF. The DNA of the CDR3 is TGTGCCAGCAGCTTAAGGGTGACTGGAAACACCATATATTTT.

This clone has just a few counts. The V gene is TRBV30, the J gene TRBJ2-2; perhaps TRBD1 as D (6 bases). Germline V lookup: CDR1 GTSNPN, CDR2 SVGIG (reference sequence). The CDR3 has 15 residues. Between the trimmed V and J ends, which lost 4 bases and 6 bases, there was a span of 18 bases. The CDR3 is CAWTRLLRQAGELFF. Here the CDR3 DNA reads TGTGCCTGGACCAGACTCCTAAGACAGGCCGGGGAGCTGTTTTTT. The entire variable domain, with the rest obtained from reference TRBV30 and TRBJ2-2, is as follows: SQTIHQWPATLVQPVGSPLSLECTVEGTSNPNLYWYRQAAGRGLQLLFYSVGIGQISSEVPQNLSASRPQDRQFILSSKKLLLSDSGFYLCAWTRLLRQAGELFFGEGSRLTVL.